Below, 2 T cell receptor beta chains from the same sample are listed, as sequenced in a study of human T cells and chemical hapten exposure. Time point denoted: patch test 1, 2 weeks after DPC sensitization. Treatment reported: therapeutic diphenylcyclopropenone sensitization with weekly scalp DPC. TCRdb ran MiXCR on the RACE reads and lists one entry per CDR3 protein. Of some 350,000 distinct CDR3 sequences listed, 6% to 8.5% were seen once; the top ten hold roughly 7.9%. The material sequenced was whole blood, taken in connection with sensitization to the hapten diphenylcyclopropenone (DPC). These TCRs come from a woman aged 18-29 years with alopecia areata. Some clones in this sample may be carry-over from other donors' samples.

The rearrangement links TRBV12-3 or TRBV12-4 to TRBJ2-2; no reliable D call. The CDR3 sequence is 13 residues long. Trimming stripped 4 bases from V and 6 bases from J, with 9 bases between. CDR3 residues: CASSSQLPGELFF. The CDR3 coding sequence is TGTGCCAGCAGTTCCCAACTGCCCGGGGAGCTGTTTTTT.

This clonotype turned up a few times. This chain uses TRBV7-3 with TRBJ2-1; 8 nucleotides align to TRBD1. From germline, CDR1 is SGHTA and CDR2 FQGTGA. The CDR3 sequence is 15 residues long. The V gene end was trimmed by 5 bases and the J gene end by 7 bases; junction bases not matched to a gene: 10. The CDR3 DNA reads as TGTGCCAGCAGCGGGCAACAGAGACAGGGGAATGAGCAGTTCTTC. Protein product: CASSGQQRQGNEQFF.